This T cell receptor (beta chain) originates from a study of breast tumors, draining lymph nodes, adjacent tissues. TCRdb re-derived calls from the multiplex PCR reads in MiXCR, one entry per CDR3 protein. The sample gives over 12,000 distinct CDR3 sequences, approximately 50% of which show up once; under 30% is in the top ten. This clonotype appeared many times. A much larger clone differs by one base, so this may be a read error. Since the CDR3 does not end with the conserved phenylalanine or tryptophan, this likely comes from a read error. Germline V gene data show CDR1 as LNHDA and CDR2 as SQIVND (reference sequence). The CDR3 consists of 16 residues. After removal of 3 bases from V and 5 bases from J, the junction contained 12 bases not matched to a gene.

The chain has TRBV19 and TRBJ2-5, with 7 bases lining up with TRBD2. The sequence derives from a female donor with breast cancer. Some clones in this sample may be carry-over from other donors' samples. Sample: tumor-adjacent breast tissue. In DNA, the CDR3 is TGTGCCAGTAGTATTCGAACGGGAGGAGGTGGGGAGACCCAGTACTCC. This gives the protein CASSIRTGGGGETQYS.